Following are 20 T cell receptor beta chains from one sample sequenced in a study of high-grade serous ovarian cancer treatment subgroups. This table comes from immunoSEQ multiplex PCR, and its TCRdb copy is limited to in-frame clones, with some not included. The data show 5,500 to 7,500 clones, with around 72% seen just once and 8% to 13% held by the top ten. Tumor tissue was taken before any definitive surgery or chemotherapy was given. The specimen sequenced was tumor tissue. The receptors come from a human donor with high-grade serous ovarian cancer.

The CDR3 loop reads CASSSGQNMNTEAFF. CDR3 DNA: TGTGCCAGCAGCTCCGGACAGAACATGAACACTGAAGCTTTCTTT. The chain carries TRBV5-4 and TRBJ1-1, with a possible D match to TRBD1 (6 bases). CDR1 is SGHNT and CDR2 is YYREEE in the germline V gene (reference sequence). Trimming took off 3 bases at V and 0 bases at J, with 12 bases between the two ends. The CDR3 sequence is 15 residues long.

This sequence joins TRBV7-9 and TRBJ2-3; D unclear. The CDR3 consists of 15 residues. V lost 1 base and J 0 bases, leaving 8 bases between the germline ends. CDR1 is SEHNR, CDR2 FQNEAQ, per germline (reference sequence). The CDR3 DNA reads TGTGCCAGCAGCTTAGACCAGTTCAGCACAGATACGCAGTATTTT. Protein sequence: CASSLDQFSTDTQYF.

This chain links TRBV6-5 with TRBJ1-4; D perhaps matches TRBD1 (5 bases). Trimming shortened V by 2 bases and J by 7 bases, and 17 bases separated the two germline ends. Germline CDR1 reads MNHEY; CDR2 reads SVGAGI. CDR3 size: 16 residues. CDR3 protein: CASSYGGNRQGEKLFF. The CDR3 nucleotides are TGTGCCAGCAGTTACGGAGGGAACAGGCAGGGTGAAAAACTGTTTTTT.

V is TRBV27 and J is TRBJ1-6, with no clear D. CDR3 length: 15 amino acids. Germline values: CDR1 MNHEY, CDR2 SMNVEV (reference sequence). V was clipped by 2 bases and J by 10 bases, with 15 bases between them. The CDR3 sequence is CASSLRSGFKSPLHF. For the CDR3, the DNA is TGTGCCAGCAGTTTACGGTCAGGTTTCAAATCACCCCTCCACTTT.

The chain employs TRBV10-3 and TRBJ2-7; D is uncertain. Germline V gene data show CDR1 as ENHRY and CDR2 as SYGVKD. V was trimmed by 3 bases and J by 3 bases, leaving 9 bases between them. There are 13 residues in the CDR3. CDR3: CAISDSWGYEQYF. CDR3 DNA sequence: TGTGCCATCAGTGATTCTTGGGGCTACGAGCAGTACTTC.

This chain connects TRBV28 to TRBJ1-1, with 8 bases fitting TRBD1. CDR3 length: 14 amino acids. After removal of 7 bases from V and 4 bases from J, the junction contained 8 bases not matched to a gene. Germline CDR1 MDHEN, CDR2 SYDVKM. CDR3 bases: TGTGCCAGCAAAACTGGACAGGGTTTCACTGAAGCTTTCTTT. This codes for CASKTGQGFTEAFF. Full variable domain (remainder filled in from reference TRBV28 and TRBJ1-1): DVKVTQSSRYLVKRTGEKVFLECVQDMDHENMFWYRQDPGLGLRLIYFSYDVKMKEKGDIPEGYSVSREKKERFSLILESASTNQTSMYLCASKTGQGFTEAFFGQGTRLTVV.

The CDR3 spells CASSFGLETQYF. CDR3 DNA: TGTGCCAGCAGCTTTGGATTGGAGACCCAGTACTTC. The chain has TRBV7-2 and TRBJ2-5, with D hard to call. The CDR3 sequence is 12 residues long. Looked up from germline, CDR1 is SGHTA and CDR2 is FQGNSA. The V gene lost 3 bases and the J gene lost 5 bases, with 7 bases spanning the gap.

The sample holds a few counts of this clone. The chain joins TRBV28 to TRBJ2-7; D unresolved. Trimming cost V 1 base and J 3 bases, with 16 bases left between them. The CDR3 length is 16 residues. Germline lookup yields CDR1 MDHEN and CDR2 SYDVKM. CDR3 sequence: CASSLLARPAVYEQYF. Here the CDR3 DNA reads TGTGCCAGCAGTTTATTAGCCAGACCTGCTGTCTACGAGCAGTACTTC.

This clone was counted a single time. The chain has TRBV7-2 and TRBJ2-5, with 10 bases fitting TRBD2. The V gene end was trimmed by 3 bases and the J gene end by 4 bases; junction bases not matched to a gene: 2. The CDR3 has 14 amino acids. Germline CDR1 and CDR2: SGHTA and FQGNSA. In DNA, the CDR3 is TGTGCCAGCAGCTTCGGGACTAGCGTAGAGACCCAGTACTTC. As protein: CASSFGTSVETQYF.

V usage is TRBV6-5 and J usage is TRBJ1-6; 7 nucleotides line up with TRBD1. Germline V gene data show CDR1 as MNHEY and CDR2 as SVGAGI. The CDR3 is 14 residues long. J was trimmed by 7 bases and V by 6 bases; bases with no gene match: 6. Written as DNA, the CDR3 is TGTGCCAGCAGACGTTCCAGGGGGAATTCACCCCTCCACTTT. This gives the protein CASRRSRGNSPLHF.

The gene calls are TRBV28 and TRBJ1-5; D remains ambiguous. Germline loops: CDR1 MDHEN, CDR2 SYDVKM. This CDR3 has 14 amino acids. Trimming removed 3 bases from V and 2 bases from J, with 8 bases in between. CDR3 in amino acids: CASSFRIRNQPQHF. DNA of the CDR3: TGTGCCAGCAGTTTCAGGATCCGCAATCAGCCCCAGCATTTT.

The chain combines TRBV4-1 with TRBJ2-1; D unresolved. The ends were cut back, 4 bases at V and 6 bases at J, with 13 bases in the middle. There are 14 residues in the CDR3. Germline CDR1 reads MGHRA; CDR2 reads YSYEKL. CDR3 protein: CASSPSESVNEQFF. For the CDR3, the DNA is TGCGCCAGCAGCCCGTCGGAGTCCGTCAATGAGCAGTTCTTC.

The chain is built from TRBV7-9 and TRBJ2-7; 7 nucleotides align to TRBD2. J lost 5 bases, V lost 1 base, and 2 bases had no gene match. Germline lookup yields CDR1 SEHNR and CDR2 FQNEAQ (reference sequence). The CDR3 is made up of 13 amino acids. In DNA form, the CDR3 reads TGTGCCAGCAGCTTAGGAGCGGGAAACGAGCAGTACTTC. This sequence encodes CASSLGAGNEQYF. The whole variable domain, remainder taken from reference TRBV7-9 and TRBJ2-7, is DTGVSQNPRHKITKRGQNVTFRCDPISEHNRLYWYRQTLGQGPEFLTYFQNEAQLEKSRLLSDRFSAERPKGSFSTLEIQRTEQGDSAMYLCASSLGAGNEQYFGPGTRLTVT.

The V call is TRBV19, the J call TRBJ2-3; 10 nucleotides line up with TRBD2. Germline lookup yields CDR1 LNHDA and CDR2 SQIVND (reference sequence). Trimming at V came to 8 bases and at J to 3 bases, leaving 8 bases not matched to a gene. The CDR3 spans 15 residues. The CDR3 DNA is TGTGCCAGTGCAATAGCGGGAGGACGGACAGATACGCAGTATTTT. As protein: CASAIAGGRTDTQYF.

The chain uses TRBV7-2 and TRBJ1-4; D gene unclear. The CDR3 extends over 13 amino acids. V was cut by 4 bases and J by 6 bases, with 9 bases left in between. The V gene's germline CDR1 is SGHTA and CDR2 FQGNSA. The CDR3 DNA is TGTGCCAGCAGCTGGAGAGAGCATGAAAAACTGTTTTTT. Residues: CASSWREHEKLFF.

Turning to this clone: Other DNA sequences from this sample encode an identical CDR3 as well. The chain joins TRBV30 to TRBJ1-1; D is unresolved. The CDR3 covers 14 residues. V lost 0 bases and J lost 3, with 11 bases in between. Germline V gene lookup returns CDR1 GTSNPN and CDR2 SVGIG (reference sequence). For the CDR3, the DNA is TGTGCCTGGAGTGTCGGAGGGTTGGACACTGAAGCTTTCTTT. Amino acids: CAWSVGGLDTEAFF. The full variable domain, completed using reference TRBV30 and TRBJ1-1, is SQTIHQWPATLVQPVGSPLSLECTVEGTSNPNLYWYRQAAGRGLQLLFYSVGIGQISSEVPQNLSASRPQDRQFILSSKKLLLSDSGFYLCAWSVGGLDTEAFFGQGTRLTVV.

This chain uses TRBV7-9 with TRBJ1-6; the D is unclear. From germline, CDR1 is SEHNR and CDR2 FQNEAQ (reference sequence). V lost 5 bases and J lost 10, with 9 bases in between. This CDR3 region has 12 residues. DNA for the CDR3: TGTGCCAGCAGCCGCCTGGAATCACCCCTCCACTTT. Its translation is CASSRLESPLHF.

The chain recombines TRBV12-5 with TRBJ2-7; a weak D match, TRBD2 (6 bases). The CDR3 runs to 12 residues. CDR1 is LGHNT, CDR2 FRNRAP, per germline. V was shortened by 5 bases and J by 5 bases, with 10 bases between the two germline ends. Here the CDR3 reads CASGPGLDEQYF. The DNA for the CDR3 is TGTGCTAGTGGTCCGGGACTCGACGAGCAGTACTTC.

The chain recombines TRBV5-1 with TRBJ2-7; no clear D. This CDR3 has 13 amino acids. CDR1 SGHRS and CDR2 YFSETQ come from the germline V gene. Trimming stripped 4 bases from V and 9 bases from J, with 17 bases between. CDR3 amino acids: CASSLDDFPGQYF. The CDR3 DNA follows: TGCGCCAGCAGCCTGGACGACTTTCCGGGGCAGTACTTC.

V and J are TRBV11-2 and TRBJ2-1, with 8 bases identical to TRBD2. The CDR3 runs 14 residues. V lost 4 bases to trimming and J lost 5 bases; unmatched junction nucleotides: 4. Germline V gene sequence: CDR1 SGHAT, CDR2 FQNNGV. Written as DNA, the CDR3 is TGTGCCAGCAGCTCGGGACTAGGGAACAATGAGCAGTTCTTC. This sequence encodes CASSSGLGNNEQFF.